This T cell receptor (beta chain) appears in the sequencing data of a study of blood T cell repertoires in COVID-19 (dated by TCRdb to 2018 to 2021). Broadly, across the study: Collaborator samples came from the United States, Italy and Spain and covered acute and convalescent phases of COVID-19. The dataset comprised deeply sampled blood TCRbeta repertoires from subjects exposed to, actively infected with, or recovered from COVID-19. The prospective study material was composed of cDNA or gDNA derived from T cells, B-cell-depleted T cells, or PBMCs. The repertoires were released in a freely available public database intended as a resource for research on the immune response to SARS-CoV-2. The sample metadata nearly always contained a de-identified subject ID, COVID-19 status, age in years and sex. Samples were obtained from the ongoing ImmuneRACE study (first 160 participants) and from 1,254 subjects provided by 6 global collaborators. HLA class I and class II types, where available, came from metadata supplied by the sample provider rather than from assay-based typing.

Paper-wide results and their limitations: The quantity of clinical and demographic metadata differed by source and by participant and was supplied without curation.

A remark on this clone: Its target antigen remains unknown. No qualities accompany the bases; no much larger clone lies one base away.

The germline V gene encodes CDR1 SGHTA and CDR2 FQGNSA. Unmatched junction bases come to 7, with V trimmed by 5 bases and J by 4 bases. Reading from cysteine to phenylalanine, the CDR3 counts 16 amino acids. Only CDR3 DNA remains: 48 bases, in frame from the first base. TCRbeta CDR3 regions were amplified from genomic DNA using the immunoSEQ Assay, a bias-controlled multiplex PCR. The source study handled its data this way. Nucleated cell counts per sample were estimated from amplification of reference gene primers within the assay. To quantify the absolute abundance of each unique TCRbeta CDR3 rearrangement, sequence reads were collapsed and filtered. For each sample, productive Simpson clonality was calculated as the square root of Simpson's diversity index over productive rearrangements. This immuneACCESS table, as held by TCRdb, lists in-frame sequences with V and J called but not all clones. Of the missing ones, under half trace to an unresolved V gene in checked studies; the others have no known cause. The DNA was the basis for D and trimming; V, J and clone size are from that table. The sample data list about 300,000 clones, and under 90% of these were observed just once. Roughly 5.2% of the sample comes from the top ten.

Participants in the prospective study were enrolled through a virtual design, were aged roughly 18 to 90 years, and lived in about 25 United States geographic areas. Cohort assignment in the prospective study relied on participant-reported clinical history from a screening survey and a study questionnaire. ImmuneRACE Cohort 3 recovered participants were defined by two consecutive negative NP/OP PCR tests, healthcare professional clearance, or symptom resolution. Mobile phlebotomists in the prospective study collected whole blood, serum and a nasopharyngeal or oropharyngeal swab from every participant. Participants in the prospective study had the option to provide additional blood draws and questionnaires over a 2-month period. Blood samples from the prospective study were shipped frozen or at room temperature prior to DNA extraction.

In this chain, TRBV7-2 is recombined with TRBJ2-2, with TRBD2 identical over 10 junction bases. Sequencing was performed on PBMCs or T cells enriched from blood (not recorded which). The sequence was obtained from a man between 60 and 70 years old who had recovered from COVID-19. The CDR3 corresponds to CASSASGRAITGELFF. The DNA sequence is TGTGCCAGCAGCGCGAGCGGGAGGGCCATCACCGGGGAGCTGTTTTTT.